Listed below are T cell receptor beta chains from one sample, sequenced in a study of shared clonotypes between healthy human individuals. Assay used: immunoSEQ multiplex PCR; TCRdb lists only in-frame clones, some missing. The table includes around 1.9 million clones, 80% to 95% detected once. The sequencing input was naive CD8+ T cells from PBMCs. The origin of the receptors is a man between 18 and 35 years old in good health. Some clones in this sample may be carry-over from other donors' samples. Both conserved end residues are part of each CDR3. A D gene is named only where the DNA matches it firmly. The size field is filled for only some rows; it gives once, few, many or a size class.

abundance	v_gene	j_gene	d_gene	CDR3aa	CDR3nt
NA	TRBV5-8	TRBJ2-7	TRBD1	CASSLGWDRIHYEQYF	TGTGCCAGCAGCTTGGGTTGGGACAGGATACACTACGAGCAGTACTTC
NA	TRBV5-8	TRBJ2-1	TRBD2	CASSLGVSGSYYNEQFF	TGTGCCAGCAGCTTGGGGGTTAGCGGGAGTTACTACAATGAGCAGTTCTTC
NA	TRBV25-1	TRBJ1-4	NA	CASPRGGDEKLFF	TGTGCCAGCCCCAGGGGAGGGGATGAAAAACTGTTTTTT
NA	TRBV18	TRBJ1-2	TRBD1	CASSPINLGTVKPWGYTF	TGTGCCAGCTCACCGATAAATCTAGGGACAGTTAAGCCGTGGGGCTACACCTTC
NA	TRBV27	TRBJ2-7	TRBD2	CATRGTSVSPSYEQYF	TGTGCCACCCGAGGCACTAGCGTAAGCCCATCCTACGAGCAGTACTTC
NA	TRBV5-4	TRBJ1-2	NA	CASSLTQGTYGYTF	TGTGCCAGCAGCTTGACCCAGGGGACCTATGGCTACACCTTC
NA	TRBV29-1	TRBJ2-1	TRBD1	CSAVGILTGGPHNEQFF	TGCAGCGCAGTCGGCATATTGACAGGGGGTCCCCACAATGAGCAGTTCTTC
NA	TRBV28	TRBJ2-1	TRBD2	CASSSLAGFNEQFF	TGTGCCAGCAGTTCTCTAGCGGGGTTCAATGAGCAGTTCTTC
NA	TRBV9	TRBJ1-5	NA	CASSAEPGRQPQHF	TGTGCCAGCAGCGCCGAGCCGGGCCGGCAGCCCCAGCATTTT
once	TRBV9	TRBJ2-1	NA	CASSVEAVGYNEQFF	TGTGCCAGCAGCGTAGAAGCGGTGGGATACAATGAGCAGTTCTTC
NA	TRBV28	TRBJ2-7	TRBD2	CASSFTSGTSYEQYF	TGTGCCAGCAGTTTCACTAGCGGGACCTCCTACGAGCAGTACTTC
NA	TRBV11-2	TRBJ2-2	TRBD1	CASRGQGSRPGELFF	TGTGCCAGCAGGGGACAGGGGAGTCGCCCCGGGGAGCTGTTTTTT
NA	TRBV9	TRBJ1-1	TRBD1	CASSVSRDRGGVGTEAFF	TGTGCCAGCAGCGTATCTCGGGACAGGGGTGGGGTGGGCACTGAAGCTTTCTTT
NA	TRBV28	TRBJ2-7	NA	CASSPNMAYEQYF	TGTGCCAGCAGTCCCAACATGGCCTACGAGCAGTACTTC
NA	TRBV7-8	TRBJ1-1	NA	CASSLAGGMNTEAFF	TGTGCCAGCAGCTTAGCGGGGGGTATGAACACTGAAGCTTTCTTT
NA	TRBV6-4	TRBJ2-5	TRBD1	CASSPGTGGRETQYF	TGTGCCAGCAGCCCCGGGACAGGGGGAAGGGAGACCCAGTACTTC
NA	TRBV5-1	TRBJ2-1	NA	CASSLVKTGSYNEQFF	TGCGCCAGCAGCTTGGTTAAGACGGGGTCCTACAATGAGCAGTTCTTC
NA	TRBV12-5	TRBJ2-1	TRBD2	CASAFYGGGNEQFF	TGTGCTAGTGCTTTTTATGGCGGGGGGAATGAGCAGTTCTTC